This is a list of T cell receptor beta chains from one sample in a study of blood T cell repertoires in COVID-19. Only in-frame clones appear in the TCRdb table, and some are missing; sequencing was by immunoSEQ multiplex PCR. The sample has about 59,000 clones; 80% to 95% are singletons. The sample consisted of peripheral blood. The receptors here all came from a man older than 75 with acute or convalescent COVID-19. Both conserved end residues are part of each CDR3. A D gene is named only where the DNA matches it firmly. Expanded clones get a size class; other rows say once, few or many, or leave the size out.

clone size,J gene,D gene,V gene,CDR3 DNA,CDR3 protein
.,TRBJ2-7,TRBD2,TRBV4-1,TGCGCCAGCAGCCCGGGACTAGCGGGGGGGCGGGGCGAGCAGTACTTC,CASSPGLAGGRGEQYF
.,TRBJ1-3,TRBD1,TRBV19,TGTGCCAGTAGTCGCCATACAGGGGCCCTCTCTGGAAACACCATATATTTT,CASSRHTGALSGNTIYF
.,TRBJ2-1,.,TRBV7-9,TGTGCCAGCAGCTTAGCGGACAAAGCGAGCCATGAGCAGTTCTTC,CASSLADKASHEQFF
.,TRBJ1-3,.,TRBV16,TGTGCCAGCAGCCAAACCGGAGTGGAGTCTGGAAACACCATATATTTT,CASSQTGVESGNTIYF
.,TRBJ2-2,TRBD1,TRBV2,TGTGCCAGCAGTGGGGATAGGGGGCCCACCGGGGAGCTGTTTTTT,CASSGDRGPTGELFF
.,TRBJ2-7,.,TRBV5-1,TGCGCCAGCAGCTTGGCGTACGAGCAGTACTTC,CASSLAYEQYF
.,TRBJ2-5,.,TRBV15,TGTGCCACCAGCAGACTTACAGGGTTGGGGGAGACCCAGTACTTC,CATSRLTGLGETQYF
.,TRBJ2-5,TRBD2,TRBV18,TGTGCCAGCTCACCAATTAGCGGGGGGCTCCAAGAGACCCAGTACTTC,CASSPISGGLQETQYF
.,TRBJ1-5,TRBD1,TRBV27,TGTGCCAGCAGCTTGTACAGGGGGACTCAGCCCCAGCATTTT,CASSLYRGTQPQHF
.,TRBJ2-7,TRBD1,TRBV5-1,TGCGCCAGCAATACAGGGGGCGGGTACGAGCAGTACTTC,CASNTGGGYEQYF
.,TRBJ2-7,.,TRBV9,TGTGCCAGCGGCCCTTCTTCCTACGAGCAGTACTTC,CASGPSSYEQYF
.,TRBJ1-3,TRBD1,TRBV28,TGTGCCAGCTATACAGGGGAATCGACAGGAAACACCATATATTTT,CASYTGESTGNTIYF
few,TRBJ2-1,.,TRBV21-1,TGTGCCAGCAGCCCGCGGACTAGCGGGGACTCCTACAATGAGCAGTTCTTC,CASSPRTSGDSYNEQFF
.,TRBJ2-6,.,TRBV7-9,TGTGCTGCCGGGGAGGTTTCTGGGGCCAACGTCCTGACTTTC,CAAGEVSGANVLTF
once,TRBJ2-1,.,TRBV2,TGTGCCAGCAGTGTCCAGATCTACAATGAGCAGTTCTTC,CASSVQIYNEQFF
.,TRBJ1-4,TRBD1,TRBV6-5,TGTGCCAGCAGTCGGGACAGCTATAATGAAAAACTGTTTTTT,CASSRDSYNEKLFF
.,TRBJ2-3,TRBD2,TRBV20-1,TGCAGTGCTAGTCAGGCTAGCGGGGGCCACACAGATACGCAGTATTTT,CSASQASGGHTDTQYF
.,TRBJ1-4,.,TRBV28,TGTGCCAGCAGTTTCGGGATAGGGGAAAAACTGTTTTTT,CASSFGIGEKLFF
.,TRBJ1-1,.,TRBV5-1,TGCGCCAGCAGCTTGGTCGGGGGGCAGGGCACTGAAGCTTTCTTT,CASSLVGGQGTEAFF
.,TRBJ1-6,.,TRBV5-1,TGCGCCAGCAGCTTGACAGGGATCAATTCACCCCTCCACTTT,CASSLTGINSPLHF
.,TRBJ2-1,TRBD2,TRBV3-1/TRBV3-2,TGTGCCAGCAACCCCGGACTAGCGGGGGGCAAAAATGAGCAGTTCTTC,CASNPGLAGGKNEQFF
.,TRBJ2-2,.,TRBV29-1,TGCAGCGTCATACGACAGGCCACGAACACCGGGGAGCTGTTTTTT,CSVIRQATNTGELFF
.,TRBJ2-1,.,TRBV19,TGTGCCAGTAGTATACAGGGATCCAATGAGCAGTTCTTC,CASSIQGSNEQFF
.,TRBJ1-6,TRBD1,TRBV18,TGTGCCAGCTCACTTGGACAGGAGGATAATTCACCCCTCCACTTT,CASSLGQEDNSPLHF
.,TRBJ2-2,.,TRBV7-3,TGTGCCAGCAGCTTAACAGGGGTGGGCACCGGGGAGCTGTTTTTT,CASSLTGVGTGELFF
.,TRBJ2-3,.,TRBV5-1,TGCGCCAGCAGCTTGTACACAGATACGCAGTATTTT,CASSLYTDTQYF
once,TRBJ2-5,.,TRBV7-9,TGTGCCAGCAGCTCTCAAGAGACCCAGTACTTC,CASSSQETQYF
.,TRBJ2-7,TRBD1,TRBV2,TGTGCCAGCAGTGAACGACAGGGGATCTACGAGCAGTACTTC,CASSERQGIYEQYF